These 25 T cell receptor beta chains came from one sample sequenced in a study of T cells in Graves' hyperthyroidism and ophthalmopathy. Amplified TCR beta CDR3 regions came from RNA transcripts. The TCR CDR3 was amplified in a first-round RT-PCR using the HTBI primer set. TCRdb used MiXCR to reprocess the multiplex PCR reads, holding one entry per CDR3 protein. The table lists more than 450,000 distinct CDR3 sequences, approximately 15% of them singletons. Sequencing was carried out using blood. The source of these receptors is a woman aged 35 to 49 with Graves' hyperthyroidism.

This chain uses TRBV12-3 or TRBV12-4 with TRBJ1-6, with a tentative D call TRBD1 (6 bases). This CDR3 has 15 residues. The V gene lost 8 bases and the J gene lost 5 bases, with 16 bases spanning the gap. The CDR3 nucleotides read TGTGCCAGCCAAGGGGGGGACAAAGATAATTCACCCCTCCACTTT. Its translation: CASQGGDKDNSPLHF.

This clonotype was seen at least ten times. The genes are TRBV7-9 and TRBJ2-7; 15 positions agree with TRBD2. The ends lost 4 bases at V and 3 bases at J; junction bases unmatched: 7. Germline loops: CDR1 SEHNR, CDR2 FQNEAQ (reference sequence). The CDR3 sequence is 17 residues long. CDR3 region: CASSWPGLAGGDYEQYF. For the CDR3, the DNA is TGTGCCAGCAGCTGGCCGGGACTAGCGGGAGGCGACTACGAGCAGTACTTC.

This clonotype was found many times. The chain couples TRBV29-1 to TRBJ2-3, with D possibly being TRBD2 (6 bases). The V end lost 5 bases, the J end lost 5 bases, and 14 bases lay between the germline ends. CDR1 and CDR2 (germline): SQVTM, ANQGSEA. The CDR3 spans 13 residues. CDR3 residues: CSVLVGGKDTQYF. The CDR3 DNA follows: TGCAGCGTTCTAGTCGGGGGAAAAGATACGCAGTATTTT.

This clonotype was recorded many times. The chain is built from TRBV3-1 and TRBJ2-7, with D possibly matching TRBD1 (5 bases). Trimming left V 1 base short and J 0 bases short, with 7 bases between. CDR1 LGHDT and CDR2 YNNKEL come from the germline V gene (reference sequence). The CDR3 extends over 14 amino acids. The CDR3, as DNA: TGTGCCAGCAGCCAAGGGACAATCTCCTACGAGCAGTACTTC. It is translated as CASSQGTISYEQYF.

The chain joins TRBV5-1 to TRBJ1-6, with 10 bases matching TRBD1. J was trimmed by 7 bases and V by 2 bases; bases with no gene match: 6. CDR3 length: 16 amino acids. Per germline, CDR1 SGHRS and CDR2 YFSETQ. For the CDR3, the DNA is TGCGCCAGCAGCTTTTCCGGGACAGGGGTCAATTCACCCCTCCACTTT. This encodes CASSFSGTGVNSPLHF.

This clonotype was observed at least ten times. The J gene is TRBJ2-1, the V gene TRBV29-1; 9 bases line up with TRBD2. Losses at the gene ends were 1 base for V and 4 bases for J; bases not matched to a gene: 5. From germline, CDR1 is SQVTM and CDR2 ANQGSEA. CDR3 length: 15 amino acids. The CDR3 DNA follows: TGCAGCGTTGAAGTGTTAGGACTAGCGTACAATGAGCAGTTCTTC. This encodes CSVEVLGLAYNEQFF.

In this sample, this clonotype turned up many times. The genes are TRBV6-2 or TRBV6-3 and TRBJ2-3, with 15 nucleotides matching TRBD2. Per germline, CDR1 MNHEY and CDR2 SVGEGT. V was pared by 2 bases and J by 3 bases, with 12 bases of the junction left unmatched. This CDR3 comprises 20 residues. The CDR3 spells CASSYARGLAGGLRTDTQYF. The CDR3 DNA follows: TGTGCCAGCAGTTACGCCCGGGGACTAGCGGGAGGCCTTAGGACAGATACGCAGTATTTT.

The chain recombines TRBV10-3 with TRBJ2-2, with D perhaps TRBD1 (6 bases). Germline V gene lookup returns CDR1 ENHRY and CDR2 SYGVKD. Trimming took 5 bases from V and 1 from J, leaving 11 bases between them. The CDR3 runs 15 residues. The CDR3 protein is CAISRQDRNTGELFF. DNA of the CDR3: TGTGCCATCAGTCGACAGGACAGGAACACCGGGGAGCTGTTTTTT.

For this clonotype: A read error may be the cause here, since a much bigger clone is one base away. The chain is built from TRBV12-3 or TRBV12-4 and TRBJ2-5; D is tentatively TRBD1 or TRBD2 (5 bases each). This CDR3 is built from 13 residues. V shed 7 bases and J shed 7 bases, with 16 bases lying between them. The CDR3 DNA reads as TGTGCCAGCACCAACCGGGGTCAGGGGACCCAGTACTTC. It encodes CASTNRGQGTQYF.

This clonotype was observed at least ten times. The V and J genes are TRBV28 and TRBJ1-2, with D tentatively TRBD1 (5 bases). The CDR3 has 15 amino acids. Germline lookup yields CDR1 MDHEN and CDR2 SYDVKM. V was clipped by 4 bases and J by 8 bases, with 20 bases between them. Here the CDR3 reads CASSSHPAQGGGYTF. For the CDR3, the DNA is TGTGCCAGCAGTTCTCACCCCGCCCAGGGCGGGGGCTACACCTTC.

The chain has TRBV11-1 and TRBJ2-1, with 7 positions matching TRBD1. The V gene's germline CDR1 is SGHAT and CDR2 FQDESV (reference sequence). V shed 7 bases, J shed 9 bases, and the junction held 9 bases outside the gene matches. This CDR3 has 13 residues. CDR3 in amino acids: CASTRTGIFEQFF. The CDR3 DNA follows: TGTGCCAGCACTAGGACAGGCATTTTTGAGCAGTTCTTC.

J is TRBJ2-7 and V is TRBV10-3; 9 bases agree with TRBD2. This CDR3 region has 14 residues. Germline-derived CDR1 and CDR2 are ENHRY and SYGVKD. J was trimmed by 4 bases and V by 3 bases; bases with no gene match: 4. The CDR3 region is CAISDRAGGYEQYF. DNA of the CDR3: TGTGCCATCAGTGACCGAGCGGGGGGATACGAGCAGTACTTC.

This clonotype was counted a single time. This sequence joins TRBV27 and TRBJ2-7; D may be TRBD1 (6 bases). The CDR3 is 14 residues long. The germline V and J ends were trimmed by 5 bases and 7 bases, with 18 bases remaining between them. Germline V CDR1 and CDR2: MNHEY, SMNVEV (reference sequence). CDR3 DNA sequence: TGTGCCAGCAGTGTAGTAGCAGGGGTGGGGGAGCAGTACTTC. It yields the protein CASSVVAGVGEQYF.

This clonotype was counted ten times or more. This CDR3 is CSAREGLAGNYEQYF. In nucleotides, the CDR3 is TGCAGTGCTAGAGAGGGACTAGCGGGAAACTACGAGCAGTACTTC. The chain links TRBV20-1 to TRBJ2-7, with TRBD2 matching 13 bases. The junction had 2 bases not matched to a gene; V was cut back by 0 bases and J by 3 bases. CDR1 and CDR2 (germline): DFQATT, SNEGSKA (reference sequence). The CDR3 runs 15 residues.

CDR3: CASRQIGTGTTDTQYF. Written as DNA, the CDR3 is TGTGCCAGCAGGCAGATCGGGACAGGGACTACAGATACGCAGTATTTT. The chain joins TRBV6-1 to TRBJ2-3, with 9 positions matching TRBD1. The germline gives CDR1 MNHNS, CDR2 SASEGT. The length of the CDR3 is 16 residues. V dropped 6 bases and J dropped 3; count of bases not matched to a gene: 10.

Comments on this clonotype: A much larger clone sits a single nucleotide away, making a read error possible. V is TRBV18 and J is TRBJ2-3; D ambiguous. Germline CDR1 KGHSH, CDR2 LQKENI. This CDR3 comprises 13 residues. The CDR3 loop reads CASPPPSEDTQYF. As DNA, the CDR3 is TGTGCCAGCCCACCACCTAGTGAAGATACGCAGTATTTT. Together with reference TRBV18 and TRBJ2-3, the CDR3 gives the full variable domain: NAGVMQNPRHLVRRRGQEARLRCSPMKGHSHVYWYRQLPEEGLKFMVYLQKENIIDESGMPKERFSAEFPKEGPSILRIQQVVRGDSAAYFCASPPPSEDTQYFGPGTRLTVL.

With respect to this clonotype: Given a much more abundant clone one base away, this may be a read error. The CDR3 region has the DNA TGTGCCAGCAGTTTACGAAGGGGTCAGCCCCAGCATTTT. Protein sequence: CASSLRRGQPQHF. The genes are TRBV12-3 or TRBV12-4 and TRBJ1-5; possibly TRBD1 for D (5 bases). The CDR3 covers 13 residues. V was shortened by 2 bases and J by 6 bases, with 8 bases between the two germline ends.

In its sample, this clonotype was seen many times. The V call is TRBV12-3 or TRBV12-4, the J call TRBJ1-5, with TRBD1 identical over 8 bases. Trimming cost V 6 bases and J 0 bases; bases outside gene matches: 7. This CDR3 is built from 16 residues. CDR3 protein: CASSRDRTTSNQPQHF. CDR3 DNA: TGTGCCAGCAGCCGGGACAGGACAACTAGCAATCAGCCCCAGCATTTT.

This clonotype showed up many times. This chain links TRBV10-3 with TRBJ2-1; D may be TRBD1 (7 bases). In germline, CDR1 is ENHRY, CDR2 SYGVKD. V gave up 5 bases and J gave up 4 bases, with 15 bases separating them. The CDR3 is 15 residues long. CDR3 protein: CAISNPQGTYNEQFF. The CDR3 region has the DNA TGTGCCATCAGTAACCCACAGGGGACTTACAATGAGCAGTTCTTC.

This clonotype was seen many times. This chain uses TRBV2 with TRBJ2-7, with D unresolved. With 6 bases removed from V and 5 bases from J, the gap between germline ends came to 11 bases. The CDR3 has 12 amino acids. Per germline, CDR1 SNHLY and CDR2 FYNNEI. CDR3 in amino acids: CASSRLLDEQYF. CDR3 coding DNA: TGTGCCAGCAGCCGCCTCCTGGACGAGCAGTACTTC.

The table lists this clonotype with many counts. J is TRBJ1-3 and V is TRBV28; D is possibly TRBD1 (5 bases). The length of the CDR3 is 14 residues. Germline values: CDR1 MDHEN, CDR2 SYDVKM. The ends were cut back, 4 bases at V and 2 bases at J, with 9 bases in the middle. CDR3 loop: CASSSTGAGNTIYF. Written as DNA, the CDR3 is TGTGCCAGCAGTTCTACGGGGGCTGGAAACACCATATATTTT.

The rearrangement joins TRBV20-1 to TRBJ2-5, with 9 bases matching TRBD2. The CDR3 runs 17 residues. Unmatched junction bases numbered 15, after V lost 3 bases and J lost 4 bases. The V gene's germline CDR1 is DFQATT and CDR2 SNEGSKA (reference sequence). In DNA form, the CDR3 reads TGCAGTGCTAGTACGATAATAGCGGGAGTGGTTGGAGAGACCCAGTACTTC. Its protein product is CSASTIIAGVVGETQYF.

The CDR3 loop is CASSLQGGGGTEAFF. CDR3 nucleotides: TGTGCCAGCAGCTTACAGGGCGGAGGCGGAACTGAAGCTTTCTTT. J is TRBJ1-1 and V is TRBV5-4, with D possibly matching TRBD1 (6 bases). CDR1 and CDR2 from the germline V gene are SGHNT and YYREEE (reference sequence). This CDR3 is 15 amino acids long. Trimming pared 2 bases from V and 5 bases from J, leaving 16 bases between.

This chain uses TRBV30 with TRBJ1-2; perhaps TRBD1 as D (5 bases). Germline V gene data show CDR1 as GTSNPN and CDR2 as SVGIG (reference sequence). This CDR3 region has 11 residues. V was clipped by 2 bases and J by 11 bases, with 12 bases between them. CDR3 DNA sequence: TGTGCCTGGAGTAACGGGGGGAAGTACACCTTC. It is translated as CAWSNGGKYTF.

This clonotype was counted a few times. This chain uses TRBV27 with TRBJ1-2; the match to TRBD1 covers 7 bases. J was trimmed by 7 bases and V by 2 bases; bases with no gene match: 4. The CDR3 covers 13 residues. Germline V gives CDR1 MNHEY, CDR2 SMNVEV (reference sequence). CDR3 sequence reads: CASSLKGALGYTF. The CDR3 DNA sequence: TGTGCCAGCAGTTTAAAGGGGGCGCTTGGCTACACCTTC.